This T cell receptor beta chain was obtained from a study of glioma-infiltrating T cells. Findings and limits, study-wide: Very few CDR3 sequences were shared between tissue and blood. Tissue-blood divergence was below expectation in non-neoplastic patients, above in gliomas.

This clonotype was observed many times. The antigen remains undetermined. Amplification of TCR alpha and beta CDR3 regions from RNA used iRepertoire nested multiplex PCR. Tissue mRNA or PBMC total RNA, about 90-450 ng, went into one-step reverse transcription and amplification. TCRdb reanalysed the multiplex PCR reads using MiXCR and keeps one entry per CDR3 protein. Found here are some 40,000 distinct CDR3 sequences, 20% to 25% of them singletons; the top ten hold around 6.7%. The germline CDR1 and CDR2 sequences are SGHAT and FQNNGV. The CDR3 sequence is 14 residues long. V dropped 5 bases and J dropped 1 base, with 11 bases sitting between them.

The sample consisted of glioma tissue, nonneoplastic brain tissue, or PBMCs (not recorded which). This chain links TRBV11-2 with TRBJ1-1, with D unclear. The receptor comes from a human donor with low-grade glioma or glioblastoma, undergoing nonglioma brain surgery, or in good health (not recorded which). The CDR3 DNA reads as TGTGCCAGCAGCCCCCACCAGGAGAACACTGAAGCTTTCTTT. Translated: CASSPHQENTEAFF.